The T cell receptor (beta chain) under discussion was sequenced for a study of Ad26.COV2.S vaccination and SARS-CoV-2 variants. Study findings and constraints: Vaccine and placebo groups showed comparable non-spike TCR breadth.

Profiling relied on immunoSEQ multiplex PCR, and the TCRdb table lists in-frame clones only, not all of them. The sample includes some 480,000 clones, around 88% of them seen just once. Indicated treatment: some 19 received Ad26.COV2.S at low or high dose, single or two shots; 5 received placebo; per-sample allocation not given. Following the first vaccine or placebo injection, samples were taken on day 63. The vaccine antigen was prefusion-stabilized Wuhan SARS-CoV-2 spike. Comments on this clone: Antigen specificity is unknown.

The CDR3 totals 16 residues. Germline CDR1 and CDR2: MNHNY and SVGAGI (reference sequence). J gave up 7 bases and V 6 bases, and 11 bases lay outside the gene matches. The sequencing here drew on peripheral blood, taken in a trial of Ad26.COV2.S vaccine versus placebo. This chain joins TRBV6-6 and TRBJ1-5; 11 bases line up with TRBD1. The sequence derives from a person aged 18 to 65 who received the Ad26.COV2.S COVID-19 vaccine or a placebo. The DNA of the CDR3 is TGTGCCAGCAGCACTGGCCGGACAGGGGGCGTCCAGCCCCAGCATTTT. Encoded protein: CASSTGRTGGVQPQHF.